This entry lists 30 T cell receptor beta chains sequenced from one sample in a study of blood T cell repertoires in COVID-19. Assay used: immunoSEQ multiplex PCR; TCRdb lists only in-frame clones, some missing. This sample has more than 300,000 clones, with around 83% found just once. The specimen was PBMCs or T cells enriched from blood (not recorded which). These receptors came from a woman aged 50 to 65 who had recovered from COVID-19.

The V call is TRBV5-6, the J call TRBJ1-2; TRBD1 might be the D (6 bases). The CDR3 is 16 amino acids. V was clipped by 4 bases and J by 4 bases, with 20 bases between them. Germline loops: CDR1 SGHDT, CDR2 YYEEEE. This CDR3 is CASSKAQGRLIYGYTF. The DNA for the CDR3 is TGTGCCAGCAGCAAGGCACAGGGTCGGCTGATCTATGGCTACACCTTC.

This clone has only a few counts. The chain carries TRBV5-1 and TRBJ2-1; 7 nucleotides align to TRBD2. The germline V gene has CDR1 SGHRS and CDR2 YFSETQ. This CDR3 region has 13 residues. V was pared by 1 base and J by 12 bases, with 7 bases of the junction left unmatched. CDR3 amino acids: CASSLYAGEGQFF. CDR3 nucleotides: TGCGCCAGCAGCTTGTATGCGGGAGAGGGGCAGTTCTTC. The entire variable domain, with the rest obtained from reference TRBV5-1 and TRBJ2-1, is as follows: KAGVTQTPRYLIKTRGQQVTLSCSPISGHRSVSWYQQTPGQGLQFLFEYFSETQRNKGNFPGRFSGRQFSNSRSEMNVSTLELGDSALYLCASSLYAGEGQFFGPGTRLTVL.

The V call is TRBV6-5, the J call TRBJ2-3; a possible D gene is TRBD1 (6 bases). The V end was cut by 5 bases, the J end by 6 bases, with 12 bases between. This CDR3 is built from 13 residues. Per germline, CDR1 MNHEY and CDR2 SVGAGI. The CDR3 reads CASSQGFGDTQYF. Here the CDR3 DNA reads TGTGCCAGCAGTCAGGGGTTCGGGGATACGCAGTATTTT.

This clone was observed a few times. This chain uses TRBV7-2 with TRBJ2-2; 10 nucleotides match TRBD2. CDR3 size: 18 residues. Germline V gene lookup returns CDR1 SGHTA and CDR2 FQGNSA. The V and J ends lost 1 base and 0 bases, in that order; junction bases with no gene match: 5. The CDR3 here is CASSLVKRGGSNTGELFF. The CDR3 nucleotides are TGTGCCAGCAGCTTAGTTAAGCGGGGGGGTTCGAACACCGGGGAGCTGTTTTTT.

The chain recombines TRBV28 with TRBJ1-6; 7 bases are a match to TRBD1. The germline gives CDR1 MDHEN, CDR2 SYDVKM. V lost 4 bases and J lost 9; bases outside the gene matches: 9. CDR3 size: 15 residues. The CDR3 region has the DNA TGTGCCAGCAGTTCACAACAGGGGATGGGTTCACCCCTCCACTTT. As protein: CASSSQQGMGSPLHF. The full variable domain, with the rest looked up from reference TRBV28 and TRBJ1-6, is DVKVTQSSRYLVKRTGEKVFLECVQDMDHENMFWYRQDPGLGLRLIYFSYDVKMKEKGDIPEGYSVSREKKERFSLILESASTNQTSMYLCASSSQQGMGSPLHFGNGTRLTVT.

This chain joins TRBV5-6 and TRBJ2-5; 8 bases map to TRBD1. This CDR3 is built from 15 residues. Trimming took 5 bases from V and 4 from J; bases not matched to a gene: 10. Germline V gene data show CDR1 as SGHDT and CDR2 as YYEEEE. The CDR3 sequence is CASSLIPGGIETQYF. The DNA for the CDR3 is TGTGCCAGCAGTTTGATCCCAGGGGGCATAGAGACCCAGTACTTC. Variable domain in full (rest from reference TRBV5-6 and TRBJ2-5): DAGVTQSPTHLIKTRGQQVTLRCSPKSGHDTVSWYQQALGQGPQFIFQYYEEEERQRGNFPDRFSGHQFPNYSSELNVNALLLGDSALYLCASSLIPGGIETQYFGPGTRLLVL.

The chain couples TRBV5-1 to TRBJ1-2; weak D call: TRBD1 (6 bases). V was pared by 0 bases and J by 4 bases, with 13 bases between. The CDR3 totals 15 residues. Germline CDR1 reads SGHRS; CDR2 reads YFSETQ. The DNA of the CDR3 is TGCGCCAGCAGCTTGGAACAGGGTCGAACCTATGGCTACACCTTC. It codes for CASSLEQGRTYGYTF.

The chain uses TRBV2 and TRBJ1-3; D ambiguous. Trimming took off 10 bases at V and 4 bases at J, with 14 bases between the two ends. This CDR3 is built from 13 residues. The germline gives CDR1 SNHLY, CDR2 FYNNEI. CDR3 sequence: CATTSGPGNTIYF. The CDR3 coding sequence is TGTGCCACCACATCGGGTCCGGGAAACACCATATATTTT.

The chain uses TRBV6-5 and TRBJ1-5, with D possibly TRBD1 on 6 matching bases. This CDR3 contains 15 residues. Germline CDR1 and CDR2: MNHEY and SVGAGI. Deletions cut 2 bases from V and 6 bases from J, with 14 bases between. The CDR3 DNA follows: TGTGCCAGCAGTTACAACGGGGGGCAGGGTCAGCCCCAGCATTTT. Translation: CASSYNGGQGQPQHF.

The chain joins TRBV12-5 to TRBJ1-1; D is unresolved. Germline lookup yields CDR1 LGHNT and CDR2 FRNRAP. The CDR3 is 13 amino acids. Trimming removed 2 bases from V and 5 bases from J, with 9 bases in between. CDR3 sequence reads: CASGLKFGTEAFF. The CDR3 region has the DNA TGTGCTAGTGGTTTGAAGTTCGGGACTGAAGCTTTCTTT.

This chain links TRBV14 with TRBJ1-2; D gene uncertain. V shed 2 bases and J shed 10 bases, with 14 bases lying between them. Germline assignment: CDR1 SGHDN and CDR2 FVKESK. CDR3 size: 13 residues. Here the CDR3 reads CASSQMWSGIYTF. In DNA form, the CDR3 reads TGTGCCAGCAGCCAAATGTGGTCCGGTATCTACACCTTC.

In this sample, this clone turned up once. The rearrangement joins TRBV30 to TRBJ2-1; D unclear. Germline CDR1 and CDR2: GTSNPN and SVGIG (reference sequence). Trimming took off 0 bases at V and 0 bases at J, with 9 bases between the two ends. The CDR3 has 15 amino acids. The CDR3 is CAWSVPSSSYNEQFF. The DNA for the CDR3 is TGTGCCTGGAGTGTACCCTCCAGCTCCTACAATGAGCAGTTCTTC. Based on the CDR3 plus reference TRBV30 and TRBJ2-1, the full variable domain is SQTIHQWPATLVQPVGSPLSLECTVEGTSNPNLYWYRQAAGRGLQLLFYSVGIGQISSEVPQNLSASRPQDRQFILSSKKLLLSDSGFYLCAWSVPSSSYNEQFFGPGTRLTVL.

The chain has TRBV7-8 and TRBJ1-2, with 7 nucleotides matching TRBD1. V gave up 5 bases and J gave up 4 bases; unmatched junction bases: 4. CDR1 is SGHVS, CDR2 FQNEAQ, per germline. The CDR3 extends over 13 amino acids. CDR3 in amino acids: CASSPDRVYGYTF. CDR3 nucleotides: TGTGCCAGCAGCCCAGACAGGGTCTATGGCTACACCTTC.

In this sample, this clone turned up once. As DNA, the CDR3 is TGTGCCAGCACCAACAGGGGTCGGGGCTATGGCTACACCTTC. Its translation is CASTNRGRGYGYTF. V is TRBV6-5 and J is TRBJ1-2; 7 nucleotides agree with TRBD1. Germline CDR1 is MNHEY and CDR2 is SVGAGI. The length of the CDR3 is 14 residues. Losses at the gene ends were 7 bases for V and 4 bases for J; bases not matched to a gene: 9.

J is TRBJ2-1 and V is TRBV19; 12 bases fit TRBD2. The J segment lost 5 bases and the V segment lost 6 bases, leaving 5 bases of the junction unmatched. The CDR3 has 15 amino acids. Germline CDR1 is LNHDA and CDR2 is SQIVND (reference sequence). CDR3 nucleotide sequence: TGTGCCAGTAGCACTAGCGGGGGGCGACACAATGAGCAGTTCTTC. Translated: CASSTSGGRHNEQFF.

This chain links TRBV3-1 (or the pseudogene TRBV3-2) with TRBJ2-5; 9 bases match TRBD2. CDR3 length: 22 residues. The germline gives CDR1 LGHDT, CDR2 YNNKEL (reference sequence). The V and J ends lost 0 bases and 4 bases, in that order; junction bases with no gene match: 24. The CDR3 here is CASSQDRPGGAGGWVGRETQYF. As DNA, the CDR3 is TGTGCCAGCAGCCAAGATCGGCCCGGTGGAGCGGGAGGATGGGTGGGGAGAGAGACCCAGTACTTC.

The chain couples TRBV9 to TRBJ1-1; no clear D gene. V gave up 4 bases and J gave up 4 bases, with 17 bases separating them. Germline V CDR1 and CDR2: SGDLS, YYNGEE. There are 15 residues in the CDR3. CDR3 DNA sequence: TGTGCCAGCAGCCCCGCCGGGAGTTTAAGCACTGAAGCTTTCTTT. Its protein is CASSPAGSLSTEAFF.

The chain has TRBV27 and TRBJ2-7, with TRBD2 identical over 11 bases. There are 17 residues in the CDR3. Trimming at V came to 3 bases and at J to 2 bases, leaving 9 bases not matched to a gene. CDR1 is MNHEY, CDR2 SMNVEV, per germline (reference sequence). The CDR3 nucleotides read TGTGCCAGCAGTTTCACTAGCGGGAGCCCAGGGGCCTACGAGCAGTACTTC. It is translated as CASSFTSGSPGAYEQYF.

CDR3 residues: CASSPQAGMGTEAFF. The CDR3, as DNA: TGTGCCAGCAGCCCACAGGCGGGGATGGGCACTGAAGCTTTCTTT. The rearrangement uses TRBV9 and TRBJ1-1, with D possibly being TRBD1 (5 bases). Trimming removed 4 bases from V and 4 bases from J, with 17 bases in between. The germline V gene has CDR1 SGDLS and CDR2 YYNGEE. This CDR3 spans 15 amino acids.

CDR3 sequence (DNA): TGTGCCAGTAGTAAGGACAGGGGGGGGACTGAAGCTTTCTTT. This sequence encodes CASSKDRGGTEAFF. The chain combines TRBV19 with TRBJ1-1; 10 bases are a match to TRBD1. This CDR3 contains 14 residues. V gave up 4 bases and J gave up 5 bases; unmatched junction bases: 4. CDR1 and CDR2 from the germline V gene are LNHDA and SQIVND (reference sequence).

This chain links TRBV19 with TRBJ1-5, with 7 bases identical to TRBD1. CDR1 and CDR2 (germline): LNHDA, SQIVND (reference sequence). V lost 8 bases to trimming and J lost 5 bases; unmatched junction nucleotides: 9. The CDR3 consists of 14 residues. In nucleotides, the CDR3 is TGTGCCAGTCGCGAGACAGGGTATTATCAGCCCCAGCATTTT. It encodes CASRETGYYQPQHF.

This rearrangement joins TRBV5-5 to TRBJ2-5, with 12 nucleotides matching TRBD2. Germline V CDR1 and CDR2: SGHKS, YYEKEE (reference sequence). The CDR3 covers 16 residues. The junction had 2 bases not matched to a gene; V was cut back by 2 bases and J by 0 bases. The CDR3 coding sequence is TGTGCCAGCAGCTTCGGACTAGCGGGAAACCAAGAGACCCAGTACTTC. This encodes CASSFGLAGNQETQYF.

The chain carries TRBV30 and TRBJ1-4; 8 bases are shared with TRBD1. This CDR3 comprises 15 residues. With 2 bases clipped from V and 8 bases from J, the junction kept 10 bases outside the gene matches. CDR1 and CDR2 from the germline V gene are GTSNPN and SVGIG (reference sequence). In nucleotides, the CDR3 is TGTGCCTGGAGTCCAGGACAGGGAGAATGGGAAAAACTGTTTTTT. Translating it yields CAWSPGQGEWEKLFF. Complete variable domain (other parts from reference TRBV30 and TRBJ1-4): SQTIHQWPATLVQPVGSPLSLECTVEGTSNPNLYWYRQAAGRGLQLLFYSVGIGQISSEVPQNLSASRPQDRQFILSSKKLLLSDSGFYLCAWSPGQGEWEKLFFGSGTQLSVL.

The chain couples TRBV5-4 to TRBJ1-6; TRBD1 matches 10 bases. Germline trimming cut 5 bases from V and 13 bases from J; bases unmatched to any gene: 3. The CDR3 contains 12 residues. CDR1 is SGHNT and CDR2 is YYREEE in the germline V gene (reference sequence). The CDR3 here is CASSRQGAPLHF. The CDR3 nucleotides read TGTGCCAGCAGTCGACAGGGGGCTCCCCTCCACTTT.

As DNA, the CDR3 is TGTGCCAGCAGTGAAGCGTACGGTAATGGCTACACCTTC. This translates into CASSEAYGNGYTF. V is TRBV6-1 and J is TRBJ1-2; D is unclear. The CDR3 is 13 amino acids. Germline lookup yields CDR1 MNHNS and CDR2 SASEGT. V lost 0 bases, J lost 6 bases, and 8 bases lay in between.

This chain uses TRBV19 with TRBJ2-6; D is unresolved. Germline V CDR1 and CDR2: LNHDA, SQIVND (reference sequence). The V end was cut by 3 bases, the J end by 2 bases, with 5 bases between. The CDR3 covers 14 residues. The CDR3 loop is CASSIQTGANVLTF. CDR3 sequence (DNA): TGTGCCAGTAGTATCCAAACTGGGGCCAACGTCCTGACTTTC.

J is TRBJ1-3 and V is TRBV7-9; D gene ambiguous. V dropped 5 bases and J dropped 0 bases, with 8 bases sitting between them. The CDR3 consists of 14 residues. Per the germline V gene, CDR1 is SEHNR and CDR2 is FQNEAQ (reference sequence). CDR3 nucleotides: TGTGCCAGCAGCCTCAGTATCTCTGGAAACACCATATATTTT. Translation: CASSLSISGNTIYF.

The rearrangement joins TRBV4-3 to TRBJ1-6; D gene ambiguous. This CDR3 has 12 residues. The V gene's germline CDR1 is LGHNA and CDR2 YSLEER. The germline V and J ends were trimmed by 2 bases and 6 bases, with 2 bases remaining between them. Here the CDR3 DNA reads TGCGCCAGCAGCCAACTTAATTCACCCCTCCACTTT. Protein product: CASSQLNSPLHF.

The chain links TRBV18 to TRBJ1-3, with a weak D call TRBD1 (6 bases). The CDR3 totals 17 residues. Trimming removed 3 bases from V and 0 bases from J, with 15 bases in between. Germline-derived CDR1 and CDR2 are KGHSH and LQKENI. CDR3 residues: CASSPLQDSSSGNTIYF. The CDR3 region has the DNA TGTGCCAGCTCACCCCTCCAGGACAGTAGCTCTGGAAACACCATATATTTT. Combining the CDR3 with reference TRBV18 and TRBJ1-3 gives the whole variable domain NAGVMQNPRHLVRRRGQEARLRCSPMKGHSHVYWYRQLPEEGLKFMVYLQKENIIDESGMPKERFSAEFPKEGPSILRIQQVVRGDSAAYFCASSPLQDSSSGNTIYFGEGSWLTVV.

This chain uses TRBV6-5 with TRBJ1-4; possible D gene TRBD1, 5 bases. Germline V gives CDR1 MNHEY, CDR2 SVGAGI. The CDR3 spans 14 residues. V was cut by 2 bases and J by 8 bases, with 12 bases left in between. This CDR3 is CASSYGGGGEKLFF. Written as DNA, the CDR3 is TGTGCCAGCAGTTACGGGGGGGGAGGGGAAAAACTGTTTTTT.